One and the same sample provided the 9 T cell receptor beta chains below, sequenced in a study of T cells in Graves' hyperthyroidism and ophthalmopathy. Amplification yielded TCR beta CDR3 regions, with RNA transcripts as the source. Primed by the HTBI set, a first-round RT-PCR was run on the TCR CDR3. TCRdb ran MiXCR on the multiplex PCR reads and lists one entry per CDR3 protein. The sample shows hundreds of thousands of distinct CDR3 sequences, approximately 36% of them seen only once. The specimen sequenced was blood. The receptors here all came from a woman in her thirties or forties with Graves' hyperthyroidism.

Ten or more counts support this clonotype. The chain couples TRBV7-2 to TRBJ2-7; tentative D call: TRBD1 (6 bases). The germline V and J ends were trimmed by 5 bases and 3 bases, with 14 bases remaining between them. Germline V gene data show CDR1 as SGHTA and CDR2 as FQGNSA. The CDR3 contains 14 residues. Written as DNA, the CDR3 is TGTGCCAGCAGCACTTACAGGGCGCACTACGAGCAGTACTTC. Protein product: CASSTYRAHYEQYF.

This clonotype showed up many times. The chain couples TRBV25-1 to TRBJ2-7, with D unclear. The CDR3 totals 12 residues. V was trimmed by 3 bases and J by 4 bases, leaving 7 bases between them. Germline CDR1 MGHDK, CDR2 SYGVNS. The CDR3 region is CASSEQNYEQYF. The CDR3, as DNA: TGTGCCAGCAGTGAGCAAAATTACGAGCAGTACTTC.

The chain couples TRBV25-1 to TRBJ1-2; 7 positions match TRBD1. Germline trimming cut 1 base from V and 5 bases from J; bases unmatched to any gene: 13. The CDR3 length is 17 residues. From germline, CDR1 is MGHDK and CDR2 SYGVNS. The CDR3, as DNA: TGTGCCAGCAGTGAATTATCAGGGGGGGATATAGGTTATGGCTACACCTTC. Protein: CASSELSGGDIGYGYTF.

At least ten counts were recorded for this clonotype. This chain joins TRBV19 and TRBJ2-7; no reliable D call. The V gene's germline CDR1 is LNHDA and CDR2 SQIVND (reference sequence). V lost 5 bases and J 7 bases, leaving 9 bases between the germline ends. The CDR3 is made up of 11 amino acids. The CDR3 region is CASSRRGEQYF. The CDR3 DNA reads as TGTGCCAGTAGTCGACGTGGAGAGCAGTACTTC.

The chain uses TRBV6-1 and TRBJ1-1, with a possible D match to TRBD1 (5 bases). CDR3 size: 14 residues. Germline V gives CDR1 MNHNS, CDR2 SASEGT. The V end lost 7 bases, the J end lost 7 bases, and 19 bases lay between the germline ends. The CDR3 spells CASIPSRVFGEAFF. DNA of the CDR3: TGTGCCAGCATTCCGAGCAGGGTATTCGGTGAAGCTTTCTTT.

The chain employs TRBV7-9 and TRBJ1-1; weak D call: TRBD1 (6 bases). This CDR3 is 16 amino acids long. V shed 2 bases and J shed 6 bases, with 19 bases lying between them. Germline V gives CDR1 SEHNR, CDR2 FQNEAQ (reference sequence). This CDR3 reads CASSLNTPGGGSEAFF. In nucleotides, the CDR3 is TGTGCCAGCAGCTTAAACACCCCTGGGGGGGGCTCTGAAGCTTTCTTT.

This clonotype has more than one count but fewer than ten. This chain connects TRBV7-9 to TRBJ1-2, with 7 nucleotides matching TRBD1. The CDR3 extends over 16 amino acids. J gave up 7 bases and V 4 bases, and 15 bases lay outside the gene matches. The germline V gene encodes CDR1 SEHNR and CDR2 FQNEAQ (reference sequence). Here the CDR3 DNA reads TGTGCCAGCAGCTCTAGGGCGGCTAAGGGGGCAAGTGGCTACACCTTC. Translation gives CASSSRAAKGASGYTF.

The chain combines TRBV5-6 with TRBJ2-7, with TRBD2 matching over 7 bases. CDR3 length equals 17 residues. The trim removed 4 bases at V and 4 bases at J, leaving 17 bases unmatched. The germline CDR1 and CDR2 sequences are SGHDT and YYEEEE. CDR3 sequence reads: CASSPLPSGMIVYEQYF. The CDR3 DNA sequence: TGTGCCAGCAGCCCCCTCCCGAGCGGGATGATTGTTTACGAGCAGTACTTC.

This clonotype was observed a few times. The chain recombines TRBV19 with TRBJ1-5, with a tentative D call TRBD1 (5 bases). Trimming removed 6 bases at V and 3 bases at J, with 15 bases between. Germline V CDR1 and CDR2: LNHDA, SQIVND (reference sequence). The CDR3 totals 15 residues. The CDR3 DNA reads as TGTGCCAGTAGGGGTGGGGCGGTATACAATCAGCCCCAGCATTTT. Translated: CASRGGAVYNQPQHF.